The following is a TCR beta chain sequence with its context. Its antigen is still unknown. A read error may be the cause here, since a much bigger clone is one base away. Sample-barcoded 5' priming and a J-beta primer mix drove a second PCR of about 6 to 12 cycles. TCRdb fed the 5' RACE reads into MiXCR, producing one record per CDR3 protein. Of nearly 1 million distinct CDR3 sequences listed, about 53% are singletons. Each of the donors had ten milliliters of peripheral blood drawn into EDTA-treated Vacutainer tubes. This record belongs to a study of blood T cells in healthy people across ages. The germline V gene has CDR1 GTSNPN and CDR2 SVGIG (reference sequence). V was pared by 0 bases and J by 7 bases, with 13 bases between. The CDR3 has 13 residues. Broader study findings: The study found more naive CD4+ cells and higher diversity in long-lived than aged donors. Estimates based on one million T cells were treated as lower bounds.

The TCR was taken from a woman aged 60-70 years in good health. What was sequenced was blood. V gene TRBV30 combines with J gene TRBJ2-7, with a weak D call TRBD1 (5 bases). CDR3 sequence: CAWSVDTYNEQYF. The CDR3 nucleotides read TGTGCCTGGAGTGTGGACACCTACAATGAGCAGTACTTC.